The clone carrying this T cell receptor (beta chain) was counted a few times. What it recognizes is unknown. Relative to the germline gene, one junction end is altered; a read error may explain this. The sample belongs to a study of cytomegalovirus exposure and HLA in healthy donors. At the level of the study: Counted in an early data release were 75 million to 85 million unique TCRs from HLA-typed donors.

The length of the CDR3 is 15 residues. Germline CDR1 and CDR2: SEHNR and FQNEAQ (reference sequence). The PCR ran on 60 Vbeta and 13 Jbeta primers. Profiling relied on immunoSEQ multiplex PCR, and the TCRdb table lists in-frame clones only, not all of them. The sample gives 100,000 to 150,000 clones, 75% to 80% of which show up once; around 3.9% is in the top ten. Regarding the study as a whole: Most of the TCR beta V segments (in an earlier analysis) were productive either about 87% or about 30% of the time.

Specimen: PBMCs. The chain employs TRBV7-9 and TRBJ2-5; 8 bases align to TRBD1. The TCR was taken from a man aged 40-49 years in good health and CMV-seronegative. The CDR3 nucleotides are TGTGCCAGCAGCCCATCGGGACAGGCTATAGAGGCCCAGTACTTC. This encodes CASSPSGQAIEAQYF.